This TCR beta chain was recovered during a study of T cell clusters in autoimmune cytopenias. Study-level background: Healthy control donors averaged approximately 52 years of age, with a median of roughly 62 years. Study conclusions and caveats: Comparing secondary cytopenia with chronic lymphocytic leukemia showed no cluster-lack signature, apparently masked by lymphoma repertoire.

About 39,000 genome equivalents of blood DNA were amplified for TRB. The CDR3 covers 14 residues. In germline, CDR1 is MNHEY, CDR2 SMNVEV (reference sequence). TRB was amplified by touch-down multiplex PCR, primer pools A and B combined. TCRdb derives one entry per CDR3 protein from the multiplex PCR reads, leaving out DNA. Its clone listing holds roughly 5,200 distinct CDR3 sequences. Judged by frequency, this clonotype is medium-sized. The antigen remains unidentified. This sample also appeared in a second study, on T cell repertoires in aging, cancer and after chemotherapy. That source notes: In healthy donors, age-related TCR diversity loss mainly reflected lost richness.

The rearrangement joins TRBV27 to TRBJ2-7; without DNA, the TCRdb call of TRBD1 cannot be checked. The TCR was taken from a human donor in good health. Material: peripheral blood. CDR3 loop: CASSSPTGAYEQYF.